The 8 T cell receptor beta chains listed next were all sequenced from one sample in a study of control samples from healthy donors and cancer patients. Data came from immunoSEQ multiplex PCR; TCRdb stores just in-frame clones and leaves some out. The table has around 120,000 clones, around 88% seen once. Sequences were obtained from blood. These receptors were collected from a man aged 35 to 55 in good health.

The V and J genes are TRBV6-5 and TRBJ1-5, with 9 nucleotides matching TRBD1. J was trimmed by 0 bases and V by 6 bases; bases with no gene match: 0. Germline-derived CDR1 and CDR2 are MNHEY and SVGAGI. The CDR3 consists of 14 residues. CDR3 nucleotides: TGTGCCAGCAGGGGACAGGGTAGCAATCAGCCCCAGCATTTT. Protein: CASRGQGSNQPQHF.

This clone appeared a single time. The rearrangement links TRBV3-1 (or the pseudogene TRBV3-2) to TRBJ2-7; 10 bases are shared with TRBD2. J was trimmed by 3 bases and V by 1 base; bases with no gene match: 6. This CDR3 region has 16 residues. Germline V lookup: CDR1 LGHDT, CDR2 YNNKEL (reference sequence). The CDR3 reads CASSQAERGGLYEQYF. The CDR3 DNA reads TGTGCCAGCAGCCAAGCCGAGCGGGGGGGTCTCTACGAGCAGTACTTC.

The chain has TRBV20-1 and TRBJ1-1; D unresolved. The CDR3 consists of 10 residues. V was cut by 3 bases and J by 8 bases, with 7 bases left in between. Per the germline V gene, CDR1 is DFQATT and CDR2 is SNEGSKA (reference sequence). The CDR3 DNA reads TGCAGTGCTAGGTTCCAGGAAGCTTTCTTT. Translated, it gives CSARFQEAFF.

This clone has a count of ten or more. This chain joins TRBV6-6 and TRBJ1-4; D uncertain. V was pared by 7 bases and J by 8 bases, with 20 bases between. Germline CDR1 and CDR2: MNHNY and SVGAGI (reference sequence). The CDR3 consists of 15 residues. DNA for the CDR3: TGTGCCAGCACCGATCGGGGAAATAAGAGGGAAAAACTGTTTTTT. Its protein product is CASTDRGNKREKLFF.

The rearrangement joins TRBV24-1 to TRBJ2-3; 13 bases match TRBD2. Germline CDR1 reads KGHDR; CDR2 reads SFDVKD. The J segment lost 2 bases and the V segment lost 4 bases, leaving 5 bases of the junction unmatched. The CDR3 consists of 17 residues. CDR3 nucleotides: TGTGCCACCAGTGACCTCGGACTAGCGGGGGACACAGATACGCAGTATTTT. This sequence encodes CATSDLGLAGDTDTQYF.

The chain couples TRBV4-1 to TRBJ2-7; no clear D gene. The V gene's germline CDR1 is MGHRA and CDR2 YSYEKL. The CDR3 runs to 15 residues. The V end lost 0 bases, the J end lost 3 bases, and 12 bases lay between the germline ends. The CDR3 protein is CASSQEGSSLYEQYF. CDR3 sequence (DNA): TGCGCCAGCAGCCAAGAAGGTTCTTCTCTCTACGAGCAGTACTTC.

Worth noting for this clone: This sample includes further DNA sequences coding for the same CDR3. The J gene is TRBJ2-7, the V gene TRBV18; the match to TRBD1 covers 7 bases. In germline, CDR1 is KGHSH, CDR2 LQKENI. J gave up 0 bases and V 2 bases, and 1 base lay outside the gene matches. The CDR3 spans 14 residues. As DNA, the CDR3 is TGTGCCAGCTCACCAGGGACAGTCTCCTACGAGCAGTACTTC. It yields the protein CASSPGTVSYEQYF.

CDR3 protein: CASSQGTTGHGYTF. For the CDR3, the DNA is TGTGCCAGCAGCCAGGGTACGACAGGGCATGGCTACACCTTC. The gene calls are TRBV4-2 and TRBJ1-2; 7 bases are shared with TRBD1. V shed 3 bases, J shed 6 bases, and the junction held 7 bases outside the gene matches. The germline V gene encodes CDR1 LGHNA and CDR2 YNFKEQ. The CDR3 is made up of 14 amino acids.